The source of this TCR beta chain is a study of blood T cell repertoires in COVID-19. Across the study: The origin of the acute and convalescent COVID-19 samples was the United States, Italy and Spain. PBMCs, B-cell-depleted T cells, or T cells provided the cDNA or gDNA that made up the material.

This clone is a singleton in its sample. This CDR3 is 14 amino acids long. CDR1 is SNHLY, CDR2 FYNNEI, per germline. V shed 7 bases, J shed 10 bases, and the junction held 10 bases outside the gene matches. As originally analysed: Estimation of nucleated cell counts was performed using reference gene primer amplification. Libraries were prepared by immunoSEQ multiplex PCR; TCRdb keeps only in-frame clonotypes and omits some of them. The V and J calls and clone size come from that table; D and trimming were worked out from the DNA. The sample holds some 90,000 clones, approximately 90% seen once. The specimen was peripheral blood. This TCR was recovered from a man aged 50 to 59 with acute or convalescent COVID-19. V is TRBV2 and J is TRBJ1-6; the match to TRBD1 covers 7 bases. The CDR3 region is CASKPGTDGSPLHF. The CDR3 nucleotides read TGTGCCAGCAAGCCTGGGACAGACGGCTCACCCCTCCACTTT.